This passage covers 25 T cell receptor beta chains from one sample sequenced in a study of blood T cell repertoires in COVID-19. Method: immunoSEQ multiplex PCR; TCRdb's copy keeps in-frame clones and lacks some. The table records about 80,000 clones, 85% of them present only once. The sequenced material came from peripheral blood. Receptors originate from a man older than 75 with active or convalescent COVID-19.

J is TRBJ2-2 and V is TRBV13; a weak D match, TRBD2 (6 bases). This CDR3 has 16 residues. CDR1 PRHDT and CDR2 FYEKMQ come from the germline V gene (reference sequence). V dropped 5 bases and J dropped 8 bases, with 21 bases sitting between them. This CDR3 reads CASSPDGGLPAGELFF. The CDR3 nucleotides are TGTGCCAGCAGCCCCGATGGGGGACTTCCGGCTGGGGAGCTGTTTTTT.

This clone was picked up one time. This chain joins TRBV6-5 and TRBJ1-1; D unresolved. This CDR3 contains 15 residues. Trimming removed 10 bases at V and 0 bases at J, with 18 bases between. CDR1 is MNHEY and CDR2 is SVGAGI in the germline V gene. CDR3 DNA: TGTGCCACCCCGGGATTTACTTTTATGAACACTGAAGCTTTCTTT. This encodes CATPGFTFMNTEAFF.

The chain joins TRBV30 to TRBJ2-5; D ambiguous. The V gene lost 3 bases and the J gene lost 5 bases, with 13 bases spanning the gap. The CDR3 length is 13 residues. Per germline, CDR1 GTSNPN and CDR2 SVGIG (reference sequence). DNA for the CDR3: TGTGCCTGGAGGGGCCCCTCGTTGGAGACCCAGTACTTC. The encoded protein is CAWRGPSLETQYF.

The CDR3 loop is CASSSTTGGLTDTQYF. CDR3 nucleotides: TGTGCCAGCAGCTCAACGACAGGGGGCTTAACAGATACGCAGTATTTT. The gene calls are TRBV5-4 and TRBJ2-3, with 10 bases lining up with TRBD1. This CDR3 is 16 amino acids long. The J segment lost 3 bases and the V segment lost 3 bases, leaving 7 bases of the junction unmatched. Germline V gene data show CDR1 as SGHNT and CDR2 as YYREEE (reference sequence).

The V and J genes are TRBV27 and TRBJ1-1; D gene uncertain. The germline V and J ends were trimmed by 6 bases and 3 bases, with 14 bases remaining between them. Germline V gene data show CDR1 as MNHEY and CDR2 as SMNVEV (reference sequence). CDR3 length: 14 residues. Here the CDR3 DNA reads TGTGCCAGCAGGATGACATGGTCCGACACTGAAGCTTTCTTT. This encodes CASRMTWSDTEAFF.

In nucleotides, the CDR3 is TGTGCCAGCAGCTTCTCTGGCTTGGTGCTTATTCCGGGACAGGGGAAAGCCTACGAGCAGTACGTC. Protein: CASSFSGLVLIPGQGKAYEQYV. The genes are TRBV3-1 (or the pseudogene TRBV3-2) and TRBJ2-7; TRBD1 matches at 10 bases. V trimming: 5 bases; J trimming: 2 bases; junction bases outside the gene matches: 27. The CDR3 consists of 22 residues. The V gene's germline CDR1 is LGHDT and CDR2 YNNKEL (reference sequence).

On this clone itself: One end of the junction does not line up with germline, which may come from a read error. The rearrangement links TRBV7-7 to TRBJ2-5, with 7 positions matching TRBD2. Per the germline V gene, CDR1 is SSHAT and CDR2 is FNYEAQ (reference sequence). CDR3 length: 16 amino acids. CDR3 protein: CASSPQSGLDGETQYF. The CDR3 nucleotides read TGTGCTAGCAGCCCACAGTCAGGACTAGATGGGGAGACCCAGTACTTC. Based on the CDR3 plus reference TRBV7-7 and TRBJ2-5, the full variable domain is GAGVSQSPRYKVTKRGQDVTLRCDPISSHATLYWYQQALGQGPEFLTYFNYEAQPDKSGLPSDRFSAERPEGSISTLTIQRTEQRDSAMYRCASSPQSGLDGETQYFGPGTRLLVL.

The J gene is TRBJ1-4, the V gene TRBV28; D perhaps matches TRBD1 (5 bases). Germline assignment: CDR1 MDHEN and CDR2 SYDVKM. Trimming removed 7 bases at V and 8 bases at J, with 14 bases between. The CDR3 spans 13 residues. CDR3 residues: CASTGTIEEKLFF. Here the CDR3 DNA reads TGTGCCAGCACCGGGACTATTGAAGAAAAACTGTTTTTT.

The chain joins TRBV6-5 to TRBJ2-5; 7 positions agree with TRBD1. Germline-derived CDR1 and CDR2 are MNHEY and SVGAGI. V lost 7 bases and J lost 2; bases outside the gene matches: 10. The CDR3 has 15 residues. The CDR3 DNA sequence: TGTGCCAGCAAAGAACTGGGACAGATTCAAGAGACCCAGTACTTC. Translation gives CASKELGQIQETQYF.

CDR3 residues: CASSIGGGRTNEKLFF. CDR3 nucleotides: TGTGCCAGTAGTATAGGAGGAGGGAGAACTAATGAAAAACTGTTTTTT. The chain links TRBV19 to TRBJ1-4, with unresolved D. CDR3 length equals 16 residues. Trimming removed 1 base at V and 1 base at J, with 10 bases between. CDR1 is LNHDA and CDR2 is SQIVND in the germline V gene (reference sequence).

The chain links TRBV5-6 to TRBJ1-2; possibly TRBD1 for D (5 bases). The V gene lost 0 bases and the J gene lost 8 bases, with 20 bases spanning the gap. Germline CDR1 is SGHDT and CDR2 is YYEEEE. The CDR3 runs to 16 residues. CDR3 nucleotide sequence: TGTGCCAGCAGCTTGGATTGGCGGGACGCCCAGGAGGGCTACACCTTC. Its protein is CASSLDWRDAQEGYTF.

This sequence joins TRBV28 and TRBJ1-1; no clear D gene. The CDR3 extends over 14 amino acids. The ends were cut back, 6 bases at V and 6 bases at J, with 17 bases in the middle. Per germline, CDR1 MDHEN and CDR2 SYDVKM. The CDR3 region has the DNA TGTGCCAGCAGCCGAGCGGCCCTACCCCCTGAAGCTTTCTTT. Protein sequence: CASSRAALPPEAFF.

The chain carries TRBV5-4 and TRBJ2-5; weak D call: TRBD1 (6 bases). Per germline, CDR1 SGHNT and CDR2 YYREEE (reference sequence). The CDR3 sequence is 14 residues long. V dropped 1 base and J dropped 0 bases, with 7 bases sitting between them. The CDR3 sequence: CASSLTGYQETQYF. CDR3 nucleotides: TGTGCCAGCAGCTTGACAGGGTACCAAGAGACCCAGTACTTC. Full variable domain (rest looked up from reference TRBV5-4 and TRBJ2-5): ETGVTQSPTHLIKTRGQQVTLRCSSQSGHNTVSWYQQALGQGPQFIFQYYREEENGRGNFPPRFSGLQFPNYSSELNVNALELDDSALYLCASSLTGYQETQYFGPGTRLLVL.

The chain employs TRBV9 and TRBJ2-3; possible D gene TRBD2, 6 bases. Germline assignment: CDR1 SGDLS and CDR2 YYNGEE. V was clipped by 3 bases and J by 0 bases, with 23 bases between them. This CDR3 has 19 residues. The CDR3: CASSGRAGGRGHSTDTQYF. In DNA, the CDR3 is TGTGCCAGCAGCGGACGGGCAGGAGGGAGAGGGCATAGCACAGATACGCAGTATTTT.

The V call is TRBV3-1 (or the pseudogene TRBV3-2), the J call TRBJ1-2; D not resolved. This CDR3 spans 13 amino acids. Trimming took off 4 bases at V and 4 bases at J, with 10 bases between the two ends. CDR1 and CDR2 from the germline V gene are LGHDT and YNNKEL (reference sequence). The CDR3 sequence is CASSPGMGYGYTF. DNA of the CDR3: TGTGCCAGCAGCCCGGGGATGGGCTATGGCTACACCTTC.

The V call is TRBV11-2, the J call TRBJ2-1; a weak D match, TRBD1 (6 bases). The germline gives CDR1 SGHAT, CDR2 FQNNGV. This CDR3 has 14 amino acids. V lost 4 bases, J lost 6 bases, and 13 bases lay in between. Here the CDR3 reads CASSYNRASNEQFF. The CDR3 DNA is TGTGCCAGCAGCTATAACAGGGCGAGCAATGAGCAGTTCTTC.

As DNA, the CDR3 is TGTGCCAGTAGTATAGATTATGGGACTAGCGGACCTTACAATGAGCAGTTCTTC. It yields the protein CASSIDYGTSGPYNEQFF. The chain links TRBV19 to TRBJ2-1; 11 bases are shared with TRBD2. Looked up from germline, CDR1 is LNHDA and CDR2 is SQIVND (reference sequence). With 0 bases clipped from V and 4 bases from J, the junction kept 8 bases outside the gene matches. This CDR3 region has 18 residues.

The genes are TRBV5-4 and TRBJ2-1; 15 bases fit TRBD2. Germline V lookup: CDR1 SGHNT, CDR2 YYREEE (reference sequence). This CDR3 contains 15 residues. With V trimmed by 4 bases and J by 9 bases, 5 bases remained unmatched. The CDR3 nucleotides read TGTGCCAGCAGCCGGGGACTAGCGGGAGGAACTGAGCAGTTCTTC. Protein sequence: CASSRGLAGGTEQFF.

This clone has a handful of counts. The chain employs TRBV5-1 and TRBJ1-1, with D hard to call. V lost 0 bases, J lost 0 bases, and 6 bases lay in between. The CDR3 is 14 amino acids. The V gene's germline CDR1 is SGHRS and CDR2 YFSETQ. The CDR3 DNA sequence: TGCGCCAGCAGCTTGGGCGCGGTGAACACTGAAGCTTTCTTT. Its protein product is CASSLGAVNTEAFF.

The V call is TRBV21-1, the J call TRBJ1-2. TRBV21-1 is a pseudogene locus. This CDR3 is built from 19 residues. CDR3 in amino acids: CASTQRGLGQPGLGYGYTF. DNA for the CDR3: TGTGCCAGCACCCAAAGGGGACTAGGGCAGCCAGGGCTTGGGTATGGCTACACCTTC.

V gene TRBV9 combines with J gene TRBJ2-1; TRBD1 aligns across 7 bases. Germline V gene lookup returns CDR1 SGDLS and CDR2 YYNGEE. V was clipped by 6 bases and J by 10 bases; unmatched bases: 19. This CDR3 is 16 amino acids long. The CDR3 sequence is CASNADPGQLPREQFF. For the CDR3, the DNA is TGTGCCAGCAACGCCGATCCGGGACAGCTTCCACGCGAGCAGTTCTTC.

The chain links TRBV5-4 to TRBJ2-1; 8 nucleotides align to TRBD2. The CDR3 spans 16 residues. Germline V gene data show CDR1 as SGHNT and CDR2 as YYREEE (reference sequence). The V gene end was trimmed by 4 bases and the J gene end by 0 bases; junction bases not matched to a gene: 6. The CDR3 protein is CASSPPSGGSYNEQFF. Written as DNA, the CDR3 is TGTGCCAGCAGCCCCCCCAGCGGGGGCTCCTACAATGAGCAGTTCTTC.

This clone counts as medium-sized. The rearrangement uses TRBV5-1 and TRBJ2-7; 9 bases match TRBD1. From germline, CDR1 is SGHRS and CDR2 YFSETQ. This CDR3 is built from 18 residues. Trimming removed 0 bases from V and 2 bases from J; junction bases left unmatched: 12. The CDR3 bases are TGCGCCAGCAGCTTGGTCTTTAATGCGGACAGGGGACCCTACGAGCAGTACGTC. Encoded protein: CASSLVFNADRGPYEQYV.

V gene TRBV19 combines with J gene TRBJ1-5; 8 nucleotides agree with TRBD1. The CDR3 covers 14 residues. V shed 9 bases and J 5 bases; nucleotides not matched to a gene: 9. Per the germline V gene, CDR1 is LNHDA and CDR2 is SQIVND (reference sequence). The DNA for the CDR3 is TGTGCCAGCACCCGCCAGGGGGCTTATCAGCCCCAGCATTTT. Its protein is CASTRQGAYQPQHF.

This chain connects TRBV7-2 to TRBJ1-2; D is possibly TRBD1 (5 bases). The V and J ends lost 3 bases and 4 bases respectively, with 15 bases between them. Germline loops: CDR1 SGHTA, CDR2 FQGNSA. This CDR3 is 15 amino acids long. CDR3 coding DNA: TGTGCCAGCAGCTTTTCGGCAGGGTCTGGCTATGGCTACACCTTC. It is translated as CASSFSAGSGYGYTF.